One and the same sample provided the 21 T cell receptor beta chains below, sequenced in a study of CD8+CD57+ T cells in acquired aplastic anemia. Template material for TCR beta VDJ and CDR3 profiling consisted of genomic DNA. TCRdb ran MiXCR on the reads and lists one entry per CDR3 protein. The table records about 190,000 distinct CDR3 sequences, 64% of them present only once. Material: sorted CD4+, CD8+, or CD8+CD57+ T cells (not recorded which) from PBMCs. The receptor source for this set is a human donor with severe aplastic anemia or a healthy control (not recorded which).

The V and J genes are TRBV20-1 and TRBJ2-2; D remains unclear. Deletions cut 0 bases from V and 4 bases from J, with 9 bases between. Germline V gene sequence: CDR1 DFQATT, CDR2 SNEGSKA (reference sequence). The CDR3 runs to 14 residues. The CDR3 sequence: CSARDPWGTGELFF. CDR3 sequence (DNA): TGCAGTGCTAGAGATCCGTGGGGCACCGGGGAGCTGTTTTTT.

Concerning this clonotype itself: A read error is likely, as this CDR3 ends without the conserved phenylalanine or tryptophan. This sequence joins TRBV5-6 and TRBJ1-6; TRBD1 might be the D (5 bases). Trimming took 2 bases from V and 12 from J, leaving 6 bases between them. CDR1 and CDR2 from the germline V gene are SGHDT and YYEEEE. This CDR3 region has 11 residues. The CDR3 spells CASSFGGPLHS. The CDR3 DNA reads as TGTGCCAGCAGCTTTGGGGGACCCCTCCACTCT.

The chain has TRBV2 and TRBJ2-5; D gene uncertain. Germline loops: CDR1 SNHLY, CDR2 FYNNEI. With 6 bases removed from V and 3 bases from J, the gap between germline ends came to 11 bases. This CDR3 is built from 13 residues. CDR3 in DNA: TGTGCCAGCAGGTCTATCCGGGAAGAGACCCAGTACTTC. Its translation: CASRSIREETQYF.

This chain uses TRBV11-2 with TRBJ2-5; 7 bases align to TRBD2. Germline V gene lookup returns CDR1 SGHAT and CDR2 FQNNGV. The CDR3 totals 17 residues. The V segment lost 0 bases and the J segment 4 bases; nucleotides outside the gene matches: 11. CDR3 sequence: CASSLEFPGGTGETQYF. The CDR3, as DNA: TGTGCCAGCAGCTTAGAGTTTCCGGGGGGAACGGGAGAGACCCAGTACTTC.

The V and J genes are TRBV20-1 and TRBJ1-4; TRBD1 agrees at 7 bases. Germline CDR1 reads DFQATT; CDR2 reads SNEGSKA (reference sequence). This CDR3 is 13 amino acids long. The CDR3 is CGTPDRLSEKLFF. The CDR3 coding sequence is TGCGGGACTCCGGACAGGTTATCTGAAAAACTGTTTTTT.

The gene calls are TRBV7-9 and TRBJ2-7; 11 bases align to TRBD2. V lost 6 bases and J lost 6; bases outside the gene matches: 4. The CDR3 totals 13 residues. Germline V CDR1 and CDR2: SEHNR, FQNEAQ (reference sequence). In DNA, the CDR3 is TGTGCCAGCAGACTAGCGGGGGTCGGCGAGCAGTACTTC. Protein product: CASRLAGVGEQYF.

The V gene is TRBV27, the J gene TRBJ1-6, with D perhaps TRBD1 (6 bases). Trimming stripped 0 bases from V and 8 bases from J, with 14 bases between. The CDR3 has 16 residues. The germline V gene encodes CDR1 MNHEY and CDR2 SMNVEV (reference sequence). For the CDR3, the DNA is TGTGCCAGCAGTTTATCGCCAGGGGCTGTTTATTCACCCCTCCACTTT. Its protein is CASSLSPGAVYSPLHF.

The chain joins TRBV5-1 to TRBJ2-7; no clear D. V dropped 5 bases and J dropped 3 bases, with 3 bases sitting between them. Germline V gene sequence: CDR1 SGHRS, CDR2 YFSETQ. The length of the CDR3 is 10 residues. The CDR3 protein is CASSFYEQYV. DNA for the CDR3: TGCGCCAGCAGTTTCTACGAGCAGTACGTC.

The gene calls are TRBV20-1 and TRBJ1-5; perhaps TRBD1 as D (6 bases). There are 14 residues in the CDR3. The germline CDR1 and CDR2 sequences are DFQATT and SNEGSKA (reference sequence). V was clipped by 6 bases and J by 6 bases, with 18 bases between them. The CDR3 is CSAGEPTGRQPQHF. CDR3 nucleotide sequence: TGCAGTGCCGGCGAACCTACAGGGCGTCAGCCCCAGCATTTT.

With respect to this clonotype: The junction differs from germline at one of its ends, possibly a read error. The genes are TRBV2 and TRBJ2-7; D possibly corresponds to TRBD1 (6 bases). The CDR3 is made up of 15 amino acids. Germline V gene lookup returns CDR1 SNHLY and CDR2 FYNNEI. The CDR3 protein is CASSQESRGKTEQYF. The CDR3 bases are TGCGCCAGCAGCCAAGAGTCCAGGGGTAAGACCGAGCAGTACTTC.

The V call is TRBV10-1, the J call TRBJ2-5; TRBD2 matches at 13 bases. The CDR3 length is 17 residues. Trimming at V came to 2 bases and at J to 0 bases, leaving 3 bases not matched to a gene. Germline-derived CDR1 and CDR2 are WNHNN and SYGVQD (reference sequence). The CDR3 sequence is CASSEGTSGIYQETQYF. Written as DNA, the CDR3 is TGCGCCAGCAGTGAGGGGACTAGCGGGATATACCAAGAGACCCAGTACTTC.

The genes are TRBV12-3 or TRBV12-4 and TRBJ2-1, with 8 bases aligning to TRBD1. V lost 2 bases, J lost 12 bases, and 3 bases stayed unmatched. The CDR3 loop spans 12 amino acids. As DNA, the CDR3 is TGTGCCAGCAGTTTACGAGGACAGGGGCAGTTCTTC. Encoded protein: CASSLRGQGQFF.

This clonotype was found a few times. The V and J genes are TRBV29-1 and TRBJ2-7; 9 bases agree with TRBD1. Germline V gene sequence: CDR1 SQVTM, CDR2 ANQGSEA. This CDR3 has 13 amino acids. V dropped 7 bases and J dropped 0; count of bases not matched to a gene: 4. The CDR3 region is CSAGQGPSYEQYF. In DNA form, the CDR3 reads TGCAGCGCGGGACAGGGCCCCTCCTACGAGCAGTACTTC.

The rearrangement joins TRBV10-2 to TRBJ1-4; D not certain. Germline values: CDR1 WSHSY, CDR2 SAAADI. V was clipped by 3 bases and J by 11 bases, with 13 bases between them. CDR3 length equals 13 residues. Written as DNA, the CDR3 is TGCGCCAGCAGTGATAACCTAATGGGGAAACTGTTTTTT. This codes for CASSDNLMGKLFF.

In this sample, this clonotype turned up a few times. The chain combines TRBV2 with TRBJ2-7, with D possibly TRBD2 on 5 matching bases. Germline V gene data show CDR1 as SNHLY and CDR2 as FYNNEI. V lost 2 bases and J lost 1, with 6 bases in between. The CDR3 loop spans 13 amino acids. CDR3 sequence: CASSESGSYEQYF. The CDR3 DNA is TGTGCCAGCAGTGAAAGCGGTTCCTACGAGCAGTACTTC.

V and J are TRBV20-1 and TRBJ1-6, with D uncertain. Germline V lookup: CDR1 DFQATT, CDR2 SNEGSKA (reference sequence). Trimming cost V 3 bases and J 7 bases, with 10 bases left between them. The CDR3 loop spans 13 amino acids. The CDR3 coding sequence is TGCAGTGCTAGGCGCGGGCGGAATTCACCCCTCCACTTT. Protein sequence: CSARRGRNSPLHF.

This chain uses TRBV2 with TRBJ1-2; D possibly corresponds to TRBD1 (6 bases). The CDR3 length is 13 residues. Trimming removed 4 bases from V and 8 bases from J, with 14 bases in between. CDR1 is SNHLY, CDR2 FYNNEI, per germline. The CDR3 sequence: CASSAQGIWGYTF. The CDR3 DNA follows: TGTGCCAGCAGTGCACAGGGTATTTGGGGCTACACCTTC.

This chain joins TRBV7-9 and TRBJ1-6; perhaps TRBD1 as D (5 bases). The CDR3 runs to 12 residues. Germline lookup yields CDR1 SEHNR and CDR2 FQNEAQ (reference sequence). V dropped 8 bases and J dropped 10 bases, with 12 bases sitting between them. DNA for the CDR3: TGTGCCAGCTCAAGGGACCTCTCACCCCTCCACTTT. Translating it yields CASSRDLSPLHF. The full variable domain, in which reference TRBV7-9 and TRBJ1-6 provide the parts outside the CDR3, is DTGVSQNPRHKITKRGQNVTFRCDPISEHNRLYWYRQTLGQGPEFLTYFQNEAQLEKSRLLSDRFSAERPKGSFSTLEIQRTEQGDSAMYLCASSRDLSPLHFGNGTRLTVT.

This clonotype was detected once. The rearrangement joins TRBV7-8 to TRBJ2-3; D is unclear. V lost 6 bases and J lost 0, with 10 bases in between. Germline CDR1 SGHVS, CDR2 FQNEAQ. This CDR3 contains 14 residues. The CDR3 region is CASSAVDSTDTQYF. The CDR3 DNA reads as TGTGCCAGCAGTGCGGTCGATAGCACAGATACGCAGTATTTT.

The chain links TRBV7-9 to TRBJ2-7, with 11 bases matching TRBD2. Looked up from germline, CDR1 is SEHNR and CDR2 is FQNEAQ (reference sequence). V was clipped by 5 bases and J by 6 bases; unmatched bases: 12. The CDR3 is 16 residues long. The CDR3 DNA is TGTGCCAGCAGCCCCCTGGGGCTAGCGGGAGGTAGCGAGCAGTACTTC. This codes for CASSPLGLAGGSEQYF. Combining the CDR3 with reference TRBV7-9 and TRBJ2-7 gives the whole variable domain DTGVSQNPRHKITKRGQNVTFRCDPISEHNRLYWYRQTLGQGPEFLTYFQNEAQLEKSRLLSDRFSAERPKGSFSTLEIQRTEQGDSAMYLCASSPLGLAGGSEQYFGPGTRLTVT.

The rearrangement links TRBV5-5 to TRBJ2-3; D might be TRBD1 (6 bases). V dropped 2 bases and J dropped 5 bases, with 9 bases sitting between them. CDR3 size: 13 residues. Germline CDR1 and CDR2: SGHKS and YYEKEE (reference sequence). CDR3 sequence reads: CASSLQGLDTQYF. The CDR3, as DNA: TGTGCCAGCAGCTTACAGGGTTTAGATACGCAGTATTTT.